Below, 6 T cell receptor beta chains from the same sample are listed, as sequenced in a study of tumor and adjacent non-tumor tissue in lung cancer. Three rounds of nested PCR, following a modified ARM-PCR protocol, produced the TCRbeta library. MiXCR, applied by TCRdb to the multiplex PCR reads, yields one record per CDR3 protein. The repertoire includes some 80,000 distinct CDR3 sequences, just over 75% of them detected once, and approximately 40% sits in the top ten. RNA was extracted from bulk tissue without any cell sorting. Distant lung tissue was collected more than 3 cm away from the tumor edge. The sequencing input was distant non-tumor lung tissue. The receptors originated from a man aged 65 to 79 with non-small cell lung cancer.

Worth noting for this clonotype: A clone one base away is much larger, so this may be a read error. V usage is TRBV5-5 and J usage is TRBJ2-7; D not resolved. The CDR3 covers 14 residues. The V end was cut by 6 bases, the J end by 0 bases, with 13 bases between. Germline CDR1 is SGHKS and CDR2 is YYEKEE (reference sequence). Here the CDR3 reads CASNFDIPSYEQYF. The CDR3 DNA reads as TGTGCCAGCAATTTCGACATCCCCTCCTACGAGCAGTACTTC.

This clonotype has a single count. One end of the junction does not line up with germline, which may come from a read error. The genes are TRBV10-2 and TRBJ2-7; 9 nucleotides line up with TRBD1. This CDR3 has 14 residues. Looked up from germline, CDR1 is WSHSY and CDR2 is SAAADI. CDR3 sequence: CASFSGTGYDEQHF. CDR3 bases: TGCGCCAGTTTTTCAGGGACAGGGTATGACGAGCAGCACTTC.

A word on this clonotype: No conserved phenylalanine or tryptophan is present at the end of the CDR3, so a read error is the likely explanation. This chain links TRBV4-1 with TRBJ1-5; D call uncertain. This CDR3 has 16 amino acids. Looked up from germline, CDR1 is MGHRA and CDR2 is YSYEKL. The chain's CDR3 is CASRQEPTYSNKPQHL. The CDR3 DNA reads TGCGCCAGCAGGCAAGAGCCGACCTATAGCAATAAGCCCCAGCATCTT.

Remarks on this clonotype: This sequence may be a read error, since a much larger clone differs from it by one base. This rearrangement joins TRBV20-1 to TRBJ2-1, with D hard to call. The germline CDR1 and CDR2 sequences are DFQATT and SNEGSKA (reference sequence). The CDR3 length is 15 residues. CDR3 sequence reads: CNARDPARTSNEQFF. As DNA, the CDR3 is TGCAATGCTAGAGACCCCGCCCGGACCAGCAATGAGCAGTTCTTC.

A note on this clonotype: One end of the junction is discordant with germline, which a read error may explain. This chain connects TRBV29-1 to TRBJ1-2, with 9 bases lining up with TRBD1. The CDR3 extends over 13 amino acids. Germline CDR1 is SQVTM and CDR2 is ANQGSEA. DNA of the CDR3: TGCGGCGTTATCGAACAGGGGGCCGGGAGCAACACCTTC. This gives the protein CGVIEQGAGSNTF.

Only a few counts were recorded for this clonotype. The chain uses TRBV2 and TRBJ2-7; 7 nucleotides align to TRBD1. The germline gives CDR1 SNHLY, CDR2 FYNNEI. The CDR3 consists of 14 residues. The junction had 11 bases not matched to a gene; V was cut back by 6 bases and J by 6 bases. CDR3 nucleotide sequence: TGTGCCAGCAGGGGGACAGAGACTCTTTCCGAGCAGTACTTC. It encodes CASRGTETLSEQYF. Supplemented by reference TRBV2 and TRBJ2-7, the full variable domain reads EPEVTQTPSHQVTQMGQEVILRCVPISNHLYFYWYRQILGQKVEFLVSFYNNEISEKSEIFDDQFSVERPDGSNFTLKIRSTKLEDSAMYFCASRGTETLSEQYFGPGTRLTVT.